The entry below gives a single T cell receptor (beta chain) sequence along with its context. The antigen it binds to is not known. It has no much larger one-base neighbor in the sample; base qualities were not kept. The data stem from a study of blood T cell repertoires in COVID-19 (dated by TCRdb to the early 2020s). Looking at the study overall: Collaborator samples came from the United States, Italy and Spain and covered acute and convalescent phases of COVID-19. The prospective study material was composed of cDNA or gDNA derived from T cells, B-cell-depleted T cells, or PBMCs. Subjects who had been exposed to COVID-19, were actively infected with it, or had recovered from it provided the deeply sampled blood TCRbeta repertoires that made up the dataset. The repertoires were released in a freely available public database intended as a resource for research on the immune response to SARS-CoV-2. Samples were obtained from the ongoing ImmuneRACE study (first 160 participants) and from over a thousand subjects provided by 6 global collaborators. Sample metadata almost always included a de-identified subject ID, COVID-19 status, age in years and sex. Where available, HLA class I and class II types were taken from metadata supplied by the sample provider and were not determined by assay-based typing. What the study reported, not specific to this receptor: Clinical and demographic metadata were provided uncurated, with the amount varying by source and participant.

One collaborating source in Seattle enrolled patients while the patients were actively infected and followed the patients over time throughout the course of disease. Each collaborating institution followed its own protocols to collect whole blood in K2EDTA tubes. For TCRbeta analysis, collaborators shipped samples as frozen whole blood, isolated PBMCs, or DNA extracted from either of those sample types. CDR1 and CDR2, per the germline V gene (reference sequence), are SEHNR and FQNEAQ. Including the terminal cysteine and phenylalanine, the CDR3 comprises 17 residues. This entry keeps only the CDR3 DNA: 51 bases, framed from base 1. The V and J ends are trimmed by 1 base and 0 bases, leaving 14 bases between them. The immunoSEQ Assay, a bias-controlled multiplex PCR, was used to amplify TCRbeta CDR3 regions from genomic DNA. Under the source paper's analysis protocol: Within the assay, amplification of reference gene primers was used to estimate how many nucleated cells each sample contained. Sequence reads were collapsed and filtered to measure the absolute abundance of every unique TCRbeta CDR3 rearrangement. For each sample, productive Simpson clonality was calculated as the square root of Simpson's diversity index across productive rearrangements. Sourced from immuneACCESS, this table was stored by TCRdb with only in-frame sequences that have V and J called. A share of the clones is absent; for the studies checked, an unresolved V gene accounts for under half, and the remainder has no known explanation. That table is the source of V, J and clone size, and D and trimming were worked out from the DNA. For this sample there are 290,000 or so clones; roughly 90% appear just once. Over 2% of the sample is in the top ten clones.

The source of this sequence is a woman aged 25 to 45 with COVID-19, enrolled during active disease. The specimen was peripheral blood. The rearrangement combines TRBV7-9 with TRBJ2-3; no confident D gene assignment can be made. The DNA is TGTGCCAGCAGCTTAGGCGGAGCGACCCTGAGCACAGATACGCAGTATTTT. Translated, it gives CASSLGGATLSTDTQYF.